These 3 T cell receptor beta chains share one sample of origin, sequenced in a study of human CD4 T cells and Enterobacteriaceae. Measured with immunoSEQ multiplex PCR; TCRdb has only the in-frame clones, and not every one. The table shows about 29,000 clones, with around 80% occurring only once. All CD4+ cells other than CD45RA+CCR7+CD95- naive cells were sorted as memory, over 95% pure. Source material: memory CD4+ T cells from blood. The receptors shown here come from a human donor in good health.

V and J are TRBV19 and TRBJ2-1; 10 bases match TRBD1. Germline V gene sequence: CDR1 LNHDA, CDR2 SQIVND (reference sequence). Germline trimming cut 5 bases from V and 4 bases from J; bases unmatched to any gene: 5. CDR3 length: 15 amino acids. This chain's CDR3 is CASSLGGQGYNEQFF. The CDR3 DNA reads as TGTGCCAGTAGTTTGGGGGGACAGGGGTACAATGAGCAGTTCTTC.

V usage is TRBV5-4 and J usage is TRBJ2-3, with D possibly being TRBD1 (6 bases). Trimming stripped 4 bases from V and 3 bases from J, with 12 bases between. The CDR3 extends over 14 amino acids. Germline assignment: CDR1 SGHNT and CDR2 YYREEE (reference sequence). CDR3 DNA: TGTGCCAGCAGCCCCAGGGACAAAACAGATACGCAGTATTTT. It yields the protein CASSPRDKTDTQYF.

The chain carries TRBV9 and TRBJ1-2, with a weak D call TRBD1 (5 bases). Germline V gene lookup returns CDR1 SGDLS and CDR2 YYNGEE. V lost 0 bases and J 7 bases, leaving 16 bases between the germline ends. This CDR3 is 15 amino acids long. Written as DNA, the CDR3 is TGTGCCAGCAGCGTAGAAGAAAGGGGCGCGGGTGGCTACACCTTC. It yields the protein CASSVEERGAGGYTF.